The rows below give T cell receptor beta chains drawn from one sample of a study of T cells in Graves' hyperthyroidism and ophthalmopathy. One entry per CDR3 protein, called by TCRdb with MiXCR from the multiplex PCR reads. The repertoire holds around 250,000 distinct CDR3 sequences, with over 20% as singletons. The sample consisted of blood. These receptor sequences come from a woman aged 40-49 years with Graves' ophthalmopathy. The CDR3 runs from the conserved cysteine through the conserved F or W. A D gene is named only where the DNA matches it firmly. Clone size is shown for a subset of rows, as once, few, many or a class of expanded clone.

d_call,v_call,cdr3_length,clone_size,j_call,cdr3_aa,cdr3_nt
.,TRBV12-3/TRBV12-4,14,many,TRBJ2-1,CASRYGTPYNEQFF,TGTGCCAGCAGATACGGGACTCCCTACAATGAGCAGTTCTTC
.,TRBV28,15,many,TRBJ1-5,CASSLQGFGNQPQHF,TGTGCCAGCAGCCTACAGGGATTTGGGAATCAGCCCCAGCATTTT
.,TRBV6-5,13,many,TRBJ1-1,CATQGRMNTEAFF,TGTGCCACCCAGGGGAGGATGAACACTGAAGCTTTCTTT
.,TRBV15,15,few,TRBJ2-5,CATSRDWGDQETQYF,TGTGCCACCAGCAGGGATTGGGGGGACCAAGAGACCCAGTACTTC
.,TRBV30,11,.,TRBJ2-7,CATERDYEQYF,TGTGCCACAGAAAGGGACTACGAGCAGTACTTC
.,TRBV6-1,15,once,TRBJ2-7,CASSETEGGRYEQYF,TGTGCCAGCAGTGAAACGGAAGGGGGACGGTACGAGCAGTACTTC
.,TRBV12-3/TRBV12-4,12,.,TRBJ1-2,CASSLDRYGYTF,TGTGCCAGCAGTTTAGACCGATACGGCTACACCTTC
TRBD2,TRBV7-3,21,many,TRBJ2-7,CAWDRWDGQQESSGMTYGQYF,TGTGCCTGGGACCGCTGGGATGGCCAGCAAGAATCTAGCGGGATGACCTACGGGCAGTACTTC
.,TRBV24-1,14,.,TRBJ2-5,CATSDPWQGETQYF,TGTGCCACCAGTGACCCATGGCAGGGAGAGACCCAGTACTTC
.,TRBV29-1,12,.,TRBJ2-5,CSVGRGQETQYF,TGCAGCGTAGGACGGGGCCAAGAGACCCAGTACTTC
.,TRBV6-2/TRBV6-3,17,.,TRBJ2-7,CASSYSSRFTLNLEQYF,TGTGCCAGCAGTTACTCGTCGCGGTTTACCCTAAACTTGGAGCAGTACTTC
.,TRBV6-5,12,.,TRBJ2-5,CASSSPAKTQYF,TGTGCCAGCAGTTCGCCCGCGAAGACCCAGTACTTC
.,TRBV5-1,15,many,TRBJ1-2,CASSPQGGVPYGYTF,TGCGCCAGCAGTCCTCAGGGAGGGGTACCCTATGGCTACACCTTC
.,TRBV19,14,many,TRBJ2-5,CASSMGWAQETQYF,TGTGCCAGTAGTATGGGGTGGGCCCAAGAGACCCAGTACTTC
.,TRBV20-1,13,many,TRBJ1-6,CSASSRDGSPLHF,TGCAGTGCTAGTTCCCGGGATGGTTCACCCCTCCACTTT
.,TRBV12-3/TRBV12-4,17,few,TRBJ2-7,CASSLLWAGKSSYEQYF,TGTGCCAGCAGTCTGCTCTGGGCAGGGAAGTCCTCCTACGAGCAGTACTTC
TRBD1,TRBV11-1,16,many,TRBJ1-3,CASSLARTGPGNTIYF,TGTGCCAGCAGCTTAGCGCGGACAGGACCTGGAAACACCATATATTTT
TRBD2,TRBV12-3/TRBV12-4,14,many,TRBJ2-5,CASSPSGSVETQYF,TGTGCCAGCAGCCCTAGCGGGAGTGTGGAGACCCAGTACTTC
.,TRBV6-1,13,.,TRBJ1-3,CASSERAGNTIYF,TGTGCCAGCAGTGAAAGGGCTGGAAACACCATATATTTT